This T cell receptor (beta chain) was identified in a study of cytomegalovirus exposure and HLA in healthy donors. Primers: 60 Vbeta forward and 13 Jbeta reverse. The method was immunoSEQ multiplex PCR; TCRdb's version includes in-frame clones alone and lacks a portion of them. Its table records 140,000 to 150,000 clones. The CDR3 is 13 amino acids. Between the trimmed V and J ends, which lost 9 bases and 9 bases, there was a span of 20 bases. Germline CDR1 SGHDN, CDR2 FVKESK. The sequence came from a male donor in good health and CMV-seronegative. The sample comprised PBMCs. The gene calls are TRBV14 and TRBJ2-5, with D perhaps TRBD2 (6 bases). CDR3 residues: CASRAGGRSSQYF. The CDR3 bases are TGTGCCAGTCGAGCGGGCGGCCGGTCGTCCCAGTACTTC. Combining the CDR3 with reference TRBV14 and TRBJ2-5 gives the whole variable domain EAGVTQFPSHSVIEKGQTVTLRCDPISGHDNLYWYRRVMGKEIKFLLHFVKESKQDESGMPNNRFLAERTGGTYSTLKVQPAELEDSGVYFCASRAGGRSSQYFGPGTRLLVL.